This TCR beta chain was captured by sequencing in a study of early T cells in non-severe SARS-CoV-2 infection (dated by TCRdb to the early 2020s). Regarding the study in general: TCR sequencing used bulk RNA from unsorted whole blood, so alpha and beta chains could not be paired.

A case-control design nested within a healthcare worker cohort in London, UK, was used, with weekly nasopharyngeal swab PCR tests and blood sampling performed. Healthcare workers were enrolled in the week of the UK lockdown, from 23 to 31 March 2020, and were followed every week for up to roughly 16 weeks. The study at large found these results: Matching against VDJdb was skewed toward anti-spike CD8 responses, likely underestimated virus-specific expansions, and missed private and CD4 specificities.

Deletion took 1 base off V and 2 bases off J, with a span of 10 bases between the germline ends. From the cysteine up to the phenylalanine, the CDR3 has a length of 15 residues. Only the CDR3 part of the read is kept: 45 bases, read in frame from the first base. Reading the germline V gene gives CDR1 SGHRS and CDR2 YFSETQ. Libraries were constructed by 5' RACE. Sequencer: NextSeq 500. Unique molecular identifiers were attached to individual cDNA molecules in the TCR library protocol so that sequencing error and PCR bias could be corrected. Both TCR alpha and beta chains were sequenced, and tight co-correlation was observed between alpha and beta sequence abundances in each sample. Concerning the study's data processing: Decombinator V4 was used to annotate TCR sequences for V gene, J gene and CDR3. Expanded TCRs were defined as changing significantly between any two time points under a Poisson model with p below 0.0001. TCR abundances were normalised to the total number of TCRs sequenced per sample and were expressed as counts per million. TRAV1-2 paired with TRAJ12, TRAJ20 or TRAJ33 defined MAIT TCRs, while TRAV10 paired with TRAJ18 defined iNKT TCRs. VDJdb, accessed on 1 November 2021, was searched for TCRs annotated for CMV, EBV and SARS-CoV-2, and TCRs annotated for more than one antigen were excluded. Using fastp trimming at Q25 and MiXCR clonotype assembly, TCRdb reanalyzed the public sequencing data and kept in-frame beta chains. Rows with a matching CDR3 protein are joined into one entry that keeps the most common DNA and genes. TCRdb's processing, not the study's, gives the V and J calls here. In this sample the table shows roughly 41,000 distinct CDR3 sequences, roughly 5.9% of which occur a single time. The ten largest clones represent around a quarter of the sample.

On this clonotype: No antigen is known for it. No per-base quality is available; no much larger clone lies one base away.

The sequencing sample was made of whole blood. The source is an adult who was a healthcare worker with PCR-confirmed SARS-CoV-2 infection or an uninfected control (not recorded which). The V and J genes are TRBV5-1 and TRBJ1-5, with no confident D gene call. The CDR3 protein is CASSLYPGGNQPQHF. In nucleotides, the sequence is TGCGCCAGCAGCTTGTACCCCGGGGGCAATCAGCCCCAGCATTTT. With all but the CDR3 taken from the reference TRBV5-1 and TRBJ1-5 genes, the full variable domain is: KAGVTQTPRYLIKTRGQQVTLSCSPISGHRSVSWYQQTPGQGLQFLFEYFSETQRNKGNFPGRFSGRQFSNSRSEMNVSTLELGDSALYLCASSLYPGGNQPQHFGDGTRLSIL.